This T cell receptor (beta chain) came from a study of siplizumab effects on memory and regulatory T cells. A remark on this clone: The antigen is not known.

Germline loops: CDR1 MNHEY, CDR2 SVGAGI. V gave up 6 bases and J gave up 6 bases; unmatched junction bases: 4. This CDR3 region has 13 residues. Overall study findings and caveats: Alloreactive sequences whose origin lay in unstimulated CD4+ memory cells were significantly reduced by siplizumab. Naive T cells apparently outstripped memory cells in diversity and seemed major alloresponse contributors. The suppressive capacity of proliferating Tregs from siplizumab cultures remained unconfirmed.

Here immunoSEQ multiplex PCR was the method, and the copy in TCRdb shows in-frame clones only, minus some. Of approximately 100,000 clones detected, approximately 91% appear once; the ten largest clones hold 12%. Sequencing was performed on non-Treg CD4+ T cells sorted from blood. The sequence was collected from a human donor in good health. The chain links TRBV6-5 to TRBJ2-1; 8 bases line up with TRBD2. The CDR3 sequence is CASRSGSLNEQFF. CDR3 in DNA: TGTGCCAGCAGAAGCGGGAGTCTCAATGAGCAGTTCTTC.